The next 15 T cell receptor beta chains were all read from a single sample in a study of cytomegalovirus exposure and HLA in healthy donors. Primers: 60 Vbeta forward and 13 Jbeta reverse. TCRdb's copy holds only in-frame clones and misses some; the assay was immunoSEQ multiplex PCR. Of approximately 210,000 clones in the sample, about 80% were seen once. The sequenced sample was PBMCs. The receptors come from a woman between 50 and 59 years old in good health and CMV-seropositive.

J is TRBJ2-3 and V is TRBV2, with D possibly TRBD1 on 6 matching bases. Trimming shortened V by 6 bases and J by 0 bases, and 10 bases separated the two germline ends. CDR1 and CDR2 from the germline V gene are SNHLY and FYNNEI. The CDR3 is made up of 14 amino acids. CDR3: CASRDSASTDTQYF. CDR3 DNA sequence: TGTGCCAGCAGGGACAGTGCTAGCACAGATACGCAGTATTTT.

The chain couples TRBV10-3 to TRBJ1-1; the D is unclear. Trimming took 1 base from V and 4 from J, leaving 4 bases between them. CDR3 size: 12 residues. Per germline, CDR1 ENHRY and CDR2 SYGVKD. CDR3 bases: TGTGCCATCAGTGAGTGGGCCACTGAAGCTTTCTTT. Protein sequence: CAISEWATEAFF.

The J gene is TRBJ2-7, the V gene TRBV28; D is perhaps TRBD1 (6 bases). V lost 4 bases and J lost 3, with 16 bases in between. The CDR3 has 15 amino acids. The germline V gene encodes CDR1 MDHEN and CDR2 SYDVKM. CDR3 amino acids: CASSSRRGLSYEQYF. CDR3 bases: TGTGCCAGCAGTTCCCGCAGGGGCCTTAGCTACGAGCAGTACTTC.

The CDR3 nucleotides read TGTGCCAGTCCACAGGGGCTAAACTCTGGAAACACCATATATTTT. Its protein is CASPQGLNSGNTIYF. The chain has TRBV6-4 and TRBJ1-3; 7 nucleotides match TRBD1. Germline V gene lookup returns CDR1 MRHNA and CDR2 SNTAGT. The length of the CDR3 is 15 residues. Losses at the gene ends were 9 bases for V and 0 bases for J; bases not matched to a gene: 8.

There are a few counts of this clone. This CDR3 is also generated by other DNA sequences in the sample. The rearrangement joins TRBV6-1 to TRBJ2-2; tentatively, D is TRBD1 (5 bases). Germline V gives CDR1 MNHNS, CDR2 SASEGT. This CDR3 is built from 14 residues. V lost 1 base, J lost 4 bases, and 7 bases lay in between. CDR3 sequence: CASSEVGVTGELFF. CDR3 nucleotides: TGTGCCAGCAGTGAAGTAGGGGTCACCGGGGAGCTGTTTTTT.

The chain carries TRBV7-9 and TRBJ2-1; D gene unclear. The germline V and J ends were trimmed by 3 bases and 3 bases, with 9 bases remaining between them. This CDR3 spans 14 amino acids. The germline V gene has CDR1 SEHNR and CDR2 FQNEAQ (reference sequence). CDR3: CASSFQPLYNEQFF. DNA of the CDR3: TGTGCCAGCAGCTTCCAACCACTCTACAATGAGCAGTTCTTC.

This clone has more than one count but fewer than ten. J is TRBJ1-1 and V is TRBV7-9; D remains ambiguous. V was trimmed by 1 base and J by 4 bases, leaving 7 bases between them. This CDR3 is built from 13 residues. Germline V gene lookup returns CDR1 SEHNR and CDR2 FQNEAQ (reference sequence). The CDR3 region is CASSLGAGTEAFF. CDR3 DNA: TGTGCCAGCAGCTTAGGAGCAGGCACTGAAGCTTTCTTT. Based on the CDR3 plus reference TRBV7-9 and TRBJ1-1, the full variable domain is DTGVSQNPRHKITKRGQNVTFRCDPISEHNRLYWYRQTLGQGPEFLTYFQNEAQLEKSRLLSDRFSAERPKGSFSTLEIQRTEQGDSAMYLCASSLGAGTEAFFGQGTRLTVV.

This clone occurred a few times. The chain links TRBV4-1 to TRBJ2-2; 7 bases fit TRBD1. Germline-derived CDR1 and CDR2 are MGHRA and YSYEKL. The trim removed 10 bases at V and 6 bases at J, leaving 5 bases unmatched. The CDR3 spans 12 residues. Written as DNA, the CDR3 is TGCGCCACCGGGACAGTGTCCGGGGAGCTGTTTTTT. As protein: CATGTVSGELFF.

The chain couples TRBV29-1 to TRBJ2-7; TRBD1 matches 8 bases. CDR3 length: 14 residues. J gave up 0 bases and V 3 bases, and 4 bases lay outside the gene matches. The germline V gene encodes CDR1 SQVTM and CDR2 ANQGSEA. As DNA, the CDR3 is TGCAGCGTTGAGGACAGGGCAAGCTCCTACGAGCAGTACTTC. Encoded protein: CSVEDRASSYEQYF.

The chain combines TRBV7-6 with TRBJ1-1; TRBD1 matches 8 bases. The CDR3 spans 11 residues. Trimming took 5 bases from V and 11 from J; bases not matched to a gene: 4. Looked up from germline, CDR1 is SGHVS and CDR2 is FNYEAQ. The CDR3 protein is CASSGQGAAFF. CDR3 nucleotide sequence: TGTGCCAGCAGCGGTCAGGGGGCCGCTTTCTTT.

This sequence joins TRBV25-1 and TRBJ1-3, with a tentative D call TRBD1 (6 bases). Germline V gene lookup returns CDR1 MGHDK and CDR2 SYGVNS. The CDR3 runs to 14 residues. The germline V and J ends were trimmed by 3 bases and 4 bases, with 10 bases remaining between them. The CDR3 loop reads CASSEAGDGNTIYF. CDR3 sequence (DNA): TGTGCCAGCAGTGAGGCAGGGGACGGAAACACCATATATTTT.

The chain combines TRBV4-1 with TRBJ2-5; 9 bases are a match to TRBD1. CDR1 MGHRA and CDR2 YSYEKL come from the germline V gene. The junction had 8 bases not matched to a gene; V was cut back by 6 bases and J by 3 bases. The CDR3 totals 15 residues. The CDR3 coding sequence is TGCGCCAGCAGTGAGGTGCGGACAGGGGAAGAGACCCAGTACTTC. Its translation: CASSEVRTGEETQYF.

V usage is TRBV30 and J usage is TRBJ2-1; 11 bases fit TRBD2. The CDR3 spans 16 residues. Germline V gene data show CDR1 as GTSNPN and CDR2 as SVGIG (reference sequence). V lost 0 bases, J lost 9 bases, and 10 bases stayed unmatched. CDR3 residues: CAWSVHDSGGGREQFF. The CDR3 DNA reads TGTGCCTGGAGTGTACATGATAGCGGGGGGGGTCGTGAGCAGTTCTTC. Full variable domain (rest looked up from reference TRBV30 and TRBJ2-1): SQTIHQWPATLVQPVGSPLSLECTVEGTSNPNLYWYRQAAGRGLQLLFYSVGIGQISSEVPQNLSASRPQDRQFILSSKKLLLSDSGFYLCAWSVHDSGGGREQFFGPGTRLTVL.

The V gene is TRBV7-8, the J gene TRBJ2-5; D possibly corresponds to TRBD2 (5 bases). With 5 bases removed from V and 5 bases from J, the gap between germline ends came to 18 bases. The CDR3 is 15 amino acids. Germline V gene lookup returns CDR1 SGHVS and CDR2 FQNEAQ. CDR3 nucleotides: TGTGCCAGCAGCATACAACAAAGCCCTAGCGAGACCCAGTACTTC. It specifies CASSIQQSPSETQYF.

V and J are TRBV6-1 and TRBJ1-1; D perhaps matches TRBD1 (6 bases). The CDR3 sequence is 12 residues long. Trimming removed 11 bases from V and 4 bases from J, with 14 bases in between. The V gene's germline CDR1 is MNHNS and CDR2 SASEGT. Here the CDR3 reads CAGSGVGTEAFF. CDR3 coding DNA: TGTGCCGGCTCAGGGGTAGGCACTGAAGCTTTCTTT.